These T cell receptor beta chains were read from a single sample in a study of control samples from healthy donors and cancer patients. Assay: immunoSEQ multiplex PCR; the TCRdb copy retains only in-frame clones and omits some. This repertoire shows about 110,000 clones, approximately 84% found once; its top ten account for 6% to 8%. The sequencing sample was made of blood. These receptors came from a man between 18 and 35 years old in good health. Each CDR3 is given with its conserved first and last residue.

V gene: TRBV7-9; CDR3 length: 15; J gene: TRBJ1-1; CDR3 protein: CASSSSGTGKTEAFF
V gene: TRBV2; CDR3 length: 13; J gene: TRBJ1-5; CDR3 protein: CASSDSPNRPQHF
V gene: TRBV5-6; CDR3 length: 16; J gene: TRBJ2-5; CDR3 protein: CASSLFVWTTEETQYF
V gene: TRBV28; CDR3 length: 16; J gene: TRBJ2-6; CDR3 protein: CASSFTGGAGANVLTF
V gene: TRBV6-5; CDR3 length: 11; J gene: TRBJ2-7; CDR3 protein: CGGGALHEQYF
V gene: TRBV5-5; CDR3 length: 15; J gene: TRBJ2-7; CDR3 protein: CASTSDRVIRYEQYF
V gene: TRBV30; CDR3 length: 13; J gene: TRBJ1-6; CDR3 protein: CALGENYNSPLHF
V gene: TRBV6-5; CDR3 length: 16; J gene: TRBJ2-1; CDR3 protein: CASSSGLLWRNNEQFF
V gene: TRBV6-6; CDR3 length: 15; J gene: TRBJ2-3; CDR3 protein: CASSYGAGVTDTQYF
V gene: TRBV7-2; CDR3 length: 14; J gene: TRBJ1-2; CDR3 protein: CASSLAIRNYGYTF
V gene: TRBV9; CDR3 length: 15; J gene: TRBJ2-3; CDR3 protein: CASRPGDSNTDTQYF
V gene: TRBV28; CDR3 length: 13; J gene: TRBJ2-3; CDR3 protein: CASSLWGVDTQYF
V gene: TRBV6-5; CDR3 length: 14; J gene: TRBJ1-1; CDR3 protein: CASRPGRTYTEAFF
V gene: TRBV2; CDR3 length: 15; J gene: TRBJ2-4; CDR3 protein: CASRVSGTGDNIQYF
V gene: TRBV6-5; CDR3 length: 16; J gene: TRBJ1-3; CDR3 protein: CASSYSRFGPGNTIYF
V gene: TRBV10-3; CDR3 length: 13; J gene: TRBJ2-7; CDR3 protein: CAIRPGSLYEQYF
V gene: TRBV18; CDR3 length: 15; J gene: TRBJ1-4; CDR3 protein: CASSSLTEYSEKLFF
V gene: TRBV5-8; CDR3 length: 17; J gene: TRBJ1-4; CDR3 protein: CASSLVRDRGPNEKLFF
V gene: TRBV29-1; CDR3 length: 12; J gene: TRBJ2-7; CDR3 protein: CSVESERYEQYF
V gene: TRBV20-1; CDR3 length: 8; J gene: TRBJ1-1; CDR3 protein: CSASAAFF
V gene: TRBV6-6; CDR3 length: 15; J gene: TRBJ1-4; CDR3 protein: CASSPTGVTNEKLFF
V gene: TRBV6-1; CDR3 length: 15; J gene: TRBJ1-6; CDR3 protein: CASSEVAGTGSPLHF
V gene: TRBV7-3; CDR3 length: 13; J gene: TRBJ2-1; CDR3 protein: CASGLAGGYEQFF
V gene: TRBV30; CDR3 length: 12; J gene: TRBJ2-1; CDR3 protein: CAWADSYNEQFF
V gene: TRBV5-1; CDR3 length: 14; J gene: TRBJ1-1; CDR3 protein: CASSLEGVNTEAFF
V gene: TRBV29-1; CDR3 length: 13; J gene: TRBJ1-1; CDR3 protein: CSVEVGGNTEAFF
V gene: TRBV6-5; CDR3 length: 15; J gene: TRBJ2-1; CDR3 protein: CASSPRTSVENEQFF
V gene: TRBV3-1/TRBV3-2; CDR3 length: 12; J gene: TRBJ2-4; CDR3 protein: CASSQRLNIQYF
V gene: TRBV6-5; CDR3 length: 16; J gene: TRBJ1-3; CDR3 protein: CASSSSFAVGGNTIYF
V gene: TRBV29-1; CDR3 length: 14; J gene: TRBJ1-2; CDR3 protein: CSVENGDYRGGYTF
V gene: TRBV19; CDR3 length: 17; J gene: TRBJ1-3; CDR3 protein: CASSIYPDSYSGNTIYF
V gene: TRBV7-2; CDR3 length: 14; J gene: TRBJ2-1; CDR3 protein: CASRGGSSYNEQFF
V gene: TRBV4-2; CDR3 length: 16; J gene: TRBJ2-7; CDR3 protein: CASSQATGTGSYEQYF
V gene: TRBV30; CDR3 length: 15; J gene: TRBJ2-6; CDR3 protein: CAWSVGGAGANVLTF
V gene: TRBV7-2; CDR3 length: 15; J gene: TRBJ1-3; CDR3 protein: CASSLVAGAGNTIYF
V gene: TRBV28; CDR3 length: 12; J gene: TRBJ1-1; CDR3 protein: CASSLRAREAFF
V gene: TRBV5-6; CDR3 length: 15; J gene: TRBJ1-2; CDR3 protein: CASSLDRGFNYGYTF
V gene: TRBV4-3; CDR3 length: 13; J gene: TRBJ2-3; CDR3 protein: CASSQEERHTQYF
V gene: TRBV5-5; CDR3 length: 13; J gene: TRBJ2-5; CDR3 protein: CASSLVWKETQYF
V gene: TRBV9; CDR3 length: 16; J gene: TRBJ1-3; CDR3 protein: CASSVMGRRPGNTIYF
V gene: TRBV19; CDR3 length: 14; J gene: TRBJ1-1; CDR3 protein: CASSAYRGDTEAFF
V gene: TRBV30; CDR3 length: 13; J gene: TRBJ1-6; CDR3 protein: CAWMGMSESPLHF
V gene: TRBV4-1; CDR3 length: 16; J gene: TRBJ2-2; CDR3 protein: CASSRRPPGNTGELFF
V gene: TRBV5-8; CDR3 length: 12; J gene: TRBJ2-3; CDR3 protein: CASSFPLDTQYF
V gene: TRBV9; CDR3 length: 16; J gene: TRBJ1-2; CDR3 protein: CASSAPGQGVIDGYTF
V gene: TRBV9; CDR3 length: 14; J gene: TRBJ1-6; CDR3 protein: CASSETGENSPLHF
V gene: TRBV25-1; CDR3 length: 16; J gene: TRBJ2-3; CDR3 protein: CATEVPGQINTDTQYF
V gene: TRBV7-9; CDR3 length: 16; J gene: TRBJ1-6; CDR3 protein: CASSGSWDSPFSPLHF
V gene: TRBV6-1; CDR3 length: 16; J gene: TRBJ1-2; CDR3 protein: CASSEGGWGANYGYTF
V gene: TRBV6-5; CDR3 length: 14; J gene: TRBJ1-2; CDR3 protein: CASSFEGGVEGYTF
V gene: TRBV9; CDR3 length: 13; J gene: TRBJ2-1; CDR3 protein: CASSGTAYNEQFF
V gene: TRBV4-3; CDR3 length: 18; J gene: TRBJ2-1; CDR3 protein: CASSQALLRGPSYNEQFF
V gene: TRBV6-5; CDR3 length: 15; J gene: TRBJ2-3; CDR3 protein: CASKEGFGTTDAQYF
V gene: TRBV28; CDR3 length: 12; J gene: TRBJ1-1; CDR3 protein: CASSSRAWRAFF
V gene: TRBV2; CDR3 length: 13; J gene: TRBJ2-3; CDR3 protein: CAILATASDTQYF
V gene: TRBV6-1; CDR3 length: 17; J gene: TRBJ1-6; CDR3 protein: CASSEWVQGLYNSPLHF